This T cell receptor beta chain stems from a study of T cells in Graves' hyperthyroidism and ophthalmopathy. Study-wide points: Blood also held most thyroid clonotypes expanded beyond 0.001.

Hyperthyroidism was newly diagnosed in patients aged 18 to 65 (duration under 2 months). Each 10 ml fresh peripheral blood draw supplied the PBMCs. There were TCR beta CDR3 regions amplified from RNA transcripts. The HTBI set primed first-round TCR CDR3 RT-PCR. One entry per CDR3 protein results from TCRdb running MiXCR on the multiplex PCR reads. The sample carries about 480,000 distinct CDR3 sequences, approximately 15% recorded once. V was cut by 4 bases and J by 4 bases, with 14 bases left in between. CDR1 KGHDR and CDR2 SFDVKD come from the germline V gene. This CDR3 spans 15 amino acids. This clonotype was picked up many times. As yet, its antigen is unknown.

This sequence originates from a woman younger than 35 with Graves' hyperthyroidism. The sample was blood. The chain employs TRBV24-1 and TRBJ2-3; D may correspond to TRBD1 or TRBD2 (5 bases each). CDR3 amino acids: CATSEGDSWADTQYF. The CDR3 DNA sequence: TGTGCCACCAGTGAGGGGGATTCGTGGGCAGATACGCAGTATTTT.